The next 30 T cell receptor beta chains were all read from a single sample in a study of T-cell memory formation after mild COVID-19 (dated by TCRdb to about 2021). Libraries came from 5' RACE. Instrument on record: Illumina NovaSeq 6000. TCRdb reprocessed the public reads (quality trimming at Q25 with fastp, clone calling with MiXCR) and kept in-frame beta chains. Each CDR3 protein appears once, grouped with its most common genes and DNA. For this sample there are about 620,000 distinct CDR3 sequences; roughly 17% appear just once. Of the sample, approximately 12% falls within the top ten clones. The material sequenced was PBMCs or a T cell subset sorted from them (not recorded which). These receptors came from an adult woman who had mild COVID-19 (a few samples of this study predate the infection). The sample titles of this study are shuffled in the database, so cell type and time point are left out; the donor was told from shared clones.

This sequence joins TRBV7-9 and TRBJ2-5, with D perhaps given as TRBD1 or TRBD2 (6 bases each). V was clipped by 4 bases and J by 4 bases, with 22 bases between them. The CDR3 is made up of 17 amino acids. CDR1 and CDR2 from the germline V gene are SEHNR and FQNEAQ (reference sequence). CDR3 sequence reads: CASSSPSSGAPGETQYF. For the CDR3, the DNA is TGTGCCAGCAGCTCCCCTTCGTCGGGGGCTCCGGGAGAGACCCAGTACTTC. The full variable domain, its missing parts supplied by reference TRBV7-9 and TRBJ2-5, is DTGVSQNPRHKITKRGQNVTFRCDPISEHNRLYWYRQTLGQGPEFLTYFQNEAQLEKSRLLSDRFSAERPKGSFSTLEIQRTEQGDSAMYLCASSSPSSGAPGETQYFGPGTRLLVL.

At least ten counts were recorded for this clonotype. This chain connects TRBV21-1 to TRBJ1-1; TRBD1 is taken as the D call from the table, unchecked against the DNA. TRBV21-1 is a recognized pseudogene. The CDR3 consists of 15 residues. In nucleotides, the CDR3 is TGTGCCAGCAGCAAAGAACAGGGTAATCGCACTGAAGCTTTCTTT. Residues: CASSKEQGNRTEAFF.

The CDR3 region is CASSQDWADSDTQYF. CDR3 nucleotides: TGTGCCAGCAGCCAAGATTGGGCCGATTCAGATACGCAGTATTTT. V is TRBV3-1 and J is TRBJ2-3; D is ambiguous. Trimming removed 0 bases from V and 4 bases from J, with 11 bases in between. Germline lookup yields CDR1 LGHDT and CDR2 YNNKEL (reference sequence). CDR3 length: 15 residues.

The chain couples TRBV7-8 to TRBJ2-1; D assignment may be TRBD1 or TRBD2 (5 bases each). The CDR3 runs 14 residues. The V end was cut by 5 bases, the J end by 7 bases, with 15 bases between. The germline V gene has CDR1 SGHVS and CDR2 FQNEAQ. The CDR3 DNA reads as TGTGCCAGCAGCCGTGGGGGAAGCCTGAATGAGCAGTTCTTC. This translates into CASSRGGSLNEQFF.

For this clonotype: The junction departs from the called germline gene at one end, perhaps through a read error. The rearrangement joins TRBV5-1 to TRBJ2-1, with 7 bases identical to TRBD2. This CDR3 spans 15 amino acids. Germline CDR1 SGHRS, CDR2 YFSETQ. The chain's CDR3 is CASSLLAVSNNEQFF. The DNA for the CDR3 is TGCGCCAGCAGCTTGCTAGCGGTCTCCAACAATGAGCAGTTCTTC.

This sequence joins TRBV12-3 or TRBV12-4 and TRBJ1-1, with D perhaps TRBD1 (5 bases). Trimming removed 7 bases from V and 2 bases from J, with 14 bases in between. This CDR3 is built from 14 residues. The CDR3 nucleotides are TGTGCCAGCACCCGGACATCTACTAACACTGAAGCTTTCTTT. Protein sequence: CASTRTSTNTEAFF.

This clonotype was observed a few times. This chain connects TRBV5-1 to TRBJ2-7; TRBD2 matches 7 bases. Germline V CDR1 and CDR2: SGHRS, YFSETQ. CDR3 length equals 13 residues. Unmatched junction bases numbered 5, after V lost 2 bases and J lost 6 bases. CDR3 amino acids: CASSFVVAGEQYF. CDR3 nucleotides: TGCGCCAGCAGCTTCGTAGTAGCGGGCGAGCAGTACTTC.

J is TRBJ1-6 and V is TRBV10-3; 7 positions agree with TRBD1. J gave up 7 bases and V 7 bases, and 4 bases lay outside the gene matches. This CDR3 spans 13 amino acids. Germline CDR1 ENHRY, CDR2 SYGVKD. CDR3 in amino acids: CAITGTANSPLHF. The DNA for the CDR3 is TGTGCCATCACTGGGACAGCAAATTCACCCCTCCACTTT.

This clonotype was found a few times. CDR3 sequence: CASSPAEQFF. The CDR3 DNA follows: TGTGCCAGCAGCCCCGCAGAGCAGTTCTTC. The chain has TRBV7-9 and TRBJ2-1, with unresolved D. The CDR3 has 10 amino acids. CDR1 and CDR2 (germline): SEHNR, FQNEAQ (reference sequence). V was trimmed by 5 bases and J by 10 bases, leaving 6 bases between them.

V and J are TRBV12-3 or TRBV12-4 and TRBJ2-2, with 8 nucleotides matching TRBD1. The junction had 8 bases not matched to a gene; V was cut back by 6 bases and J by 5 bases. This CDR3 region has 15 residues. The CDR3 bases are TGTGCCAGCAGGGGCCAACAGGGGGGTACCGGGGAGCTGTTTTTT. As protein: CASRGQQGGTGELFF.

This clonotype came up many times. CDR3: CASSSITGSVEAFF. The CDR3 DNA is TGTGCCAGCAGCTCGATCACGGGCTCCGTTGAAGCTTTCTTT. The chain links TRBV5-6 to TRBJ1-1; D gene ambiguous. The CDR3 runs 14 residues. The germline CDR1 and CDR2 sequences are SGHDT and YYEEEE. Trimming stripped 3 bases from V and 7 bases from J, with 16 bases between.

This chain connects TRBV5-1 to TRBJ2-5, with D hard to call. Per the germline V gene, CDR1 is SGHRS and CDR2 is YFSETQ. The CDR3 consists of 14 residues. Trimming removed 0 bases from V and 4 bases from J, with 10 bases in between. The CDR3 loop reads CASSLDSSSETQYF. The CDR3 bases are TGCGCCAGCAGCTTGGATTCATCCTCAGAGACCCAGTACTTC. The full variable domain, in which reference TRBV5-1 and TRBJ2-5 provide the parts outside the CDR3, is KAGVTQTPRYLIKTRGQQVTLSCSPISGHRSVSWYQQTPGQGLQFLFEYFSETQRNKGNFPGRFSGRQFSNSRSEMNVSTLELGDSALYLCASSLDSSSETQYFGPGTRLLVL.

The chain employs TRBV13 and TRBJ1-2; possible D gene TRBD1, 5 bases. This CDR3 spans 14 amino acids. Germline loops: CDR1 PRHDT, CDR2 FYEKMQ (reference sequence). Trimming stripped 3 bases from V and 8 bases from J, with 16 bases between. CDR3 in amino acids: CASSFYQGSRGYTF. CDR3 bases: TGTGCCAGCAGCTTTTATCAGGGTTCACGAGGCTACACCTTC.

In its sample, this clonotype was seen a few times. V gene TRBV12-3 or TRBV12-4 combines with J gene TRBJ2-7; 7 nucleotides agree with TRBD1. Unmatched junction bases numbered 2, after V lost 3 bases and J lost 3 bases. The CDR3 loop spans 13 amino acids. CDR3 sequence reads: CASSLTGIYEQYF. The CDR3 coding sequence is TGTGCCAGCAGTTTGACAGGGATCTACGAGCAGTACTTC.

This clonotype came up many times. The J gene is TRBJ1-2, the V gene TRBV4-1, with D unresolved. V gave up 6 bases and J gave up 0 bases, with 8 bases separating them. The germline CDR1 and CDR2 sequences are MGHRA and YSYEKL. The CDR3 length is 13 residues. The CDR3 nucleotides are TGCGCCAGCAGTGGGGTGGCTAACTATGGCTACACCTTC. Residues: CASSGVANYGYTF.

The chain has TRBV9 and TRBJ2-2, with no clear D. V gave up 0 bases and J gave up 6 bases, with 9 bases separating them. This CDR3 comprises 14 residues. Germline-derived CDR1 and CDR2 are SGDLS and YYNGEE. The CDR3, as DNA: TGTGCCAGCAGCGTAGTATATCCGCCCGGGGAGCTGTTTTTT. Translated: CASSVVYPPGELFF.

CDR3 sequence reads: CASRMAETYNEQFF. The CDR3 DNA is TGCGCCAGCAGAATGGCTGAAACATACAATGAGCAGTTCTTC. This rearrangement joins TRBV5-1 to TRBJ2-1; D not certain. This CDR3 region has 14 residues. Germline loops: CDR1 SGHRS, CDR2 YFSETQ. V was pared by 5 bases and J by 4 bases, with 13 bases between.

The chain uses TRBV24-1 and TRBJ1-3, with 7 nucleotides matching TRBD1. The CDR3 totals 16 residues. Losses at the gene ends were 2 bases for V and 3 bases for J; bases not matched to a gene: 6. From germline, CDR1 is KGHDR and CDR2 SFDVKD. The CDR3 DNA follows: TGTGCCACCAGTGATTCCGCGACAGGGAGTGGAAACACCATATATTTT. Protein product: CATSDSATGSGNTIYF.

The CDR3 coding sequence is TGCGCCAGCAGCTCGGCCGGGACTAGCGGGATGGAGACCCAGTACTTC. Residues: CASSSAGTSGMETQYF. The chain employs TRBV5-1 and TRBJ2-5; 13 positions match TRBD2. Germline-derived CDR1 and CDR2 are SGHRS and YFSETQ. This CDR3 region has 16 residues. V was pared by 3 bases and J by 5 bases, with 7 bases of the junction left unmatched. Together with reference TRBV5-1 and TRBJ2-5, the CDR3 gives the full variable domain: KAGVTQTPRYLIKTRGQQVTLSCSPISGHRSVSWYQQTPGQGLQFLFEYFSETQRNKGNFPGRFSGRQFSNSRSEMNVSTLELGDSALYLCASSSAGTSGMETQYFGPGTRLLVL.

The chain combines TRBV12-3 or TRBV12-4 with TRBJ1-5, with D perhaps matching TRBD1 (5 bases). The V end was cut by 3 bases, the J end by 4 bases, with 10 bases between. The CDR3 is made up of 14 amino acids. This chain's CDR3 is CASSFNGGNQPQHF. The CDR3 bases are TGTGCCAGCAGTTTCAATGGGGGGAATCAGCCCCAGCATTTT.

This clonotype was observed a handful of times. The chain links TRBV7-2 to TRBJ2-1; 13 bases are shared with TRBD2. V dropped 4 bases and J dropped 10; count of bases not matched to a gene: 7. The CDR3 has 15 residues. CDR1 and CDR2 (germline): SGHTA, FQGNSA. CDR3 loop: CASSSELAGGSEQFF. The CDR3 DNA follows: TGTGCCAGCAGCTCAGAACTAGCGGGAGGGAGCGAGCAGTTCTTC.

This clonotype was seen a handful of times. This chain links TRBV14 with TRBJ2-2, with 9 bases fitting TRBD1. This CDR3 contains 13 residues. V was pared by 10 bases and J by 4 bases, with 4 bases of the junction left unmatched. The germline V gene encodes CDR1 SGHDN and CDR2 FVKESK. The CDR3 sequence is CATRQGVTGELFF. The CDR3 DNA follows: TGTGCCACCCGACAGGGGGTCACCGGGGAGCTGTTTTTT.

This clonotype was detected only a few times. The V call is TRBV15, the J call TRBJ2-2; no firm D call. CDR3 length: 15 amino acids. In germline, CDR1 is LNHNV, CDR2 YYDKDF (reference sequence). Trimming took off 0 bases at V and 4 bases at J, with 9 bases between the two ends. CDR3 bases: TGTGCCACCAGCAGAGAGGGTTGGGGCACCGGGGAGCTGTTTTTT. It yields the protein CATSREGWGTGELFF.

The V call is TRBV2, the J call TRBJ2-3, with D unresolved. The DNA end favors TRBJ1-5, so the J call may be wrong. The germline CDR1 and CDR2 sequences are SNHLY and FYNNEI. The CDR3 is 15 residues long. In nucleotides, the CDR3 is TGTGCCAGCAGCCCTCCGTCACCTGGCACAGATACGCAGCATTTT. Protein product: CASSPPSPGTDTQHF.

This clonotype was counted many times. This rearrangement joins TRBV28 to TRBJ2-1; D may correspond to TRBD1 or TRBD2 (5 bases each). With 7 bases removed from V and 6 bases from J, the gap between germline ends came to 19 bases. The CDR3 spans 15 residues. Germline CDR1 reads MDHEN; CDR2 reads SYDVKM. Here the CDR3 DNA reads TGTGCCAGCAACGGGAAACCCCAAAGGGGCAATGAGCAGTTCTTC. Protein product: CASNGKPQRGNEQFF. The full variable domain, in which reference TRBV28 and TRBJ2-1 provide the parts outside the CDR3, is DVKVTQSSRYLVKRTGEKVFLECVQDMDHENMFWYRQDPGLGLRLIYFSYDVKMKEKGDIPEGYSVSREKKERFSLILESASTNQTSMYLCASNGKPQRGNEQFFGPGTRLTVL.

There are many counts of this clonotype. V gene TRBV29-1 combines with J gene TRBJ2-1; TRBD2 is a possible D gene (6 bases). Germline lookup yields CDR1 SQVTM and CDR2 ANQGSEA. The CDR3 is 12 residues long. Trimming cost V 6 bases and J 5 bases, with 11 bases left between them. CDR3 protein: CSVGRGHNEQFF. The DNA for the CDR3 is TGCAGCGTCGGGCGGGGTCACAATGAGCAGTTCTTC.

This sequence joins TRBV20-1 and TRBJ2-1, with D unresolved. V was pared by 2 bases and J by 3 bases, with 14 bases between. Germline assignment: CDR1 DFQATT and CDR2 SNEGSKA (reference sequence). This CDR3 spans 15 amino acids. The CDR3 loop is CSARSETSDYNEQFF. The CDR3 DNA reads TGCAGTGCTAGATCCGAGACCTCGGACTACAATGAGCAGTTCTTC.

The chain links TRBV29-1 to TRBJ1-3, with 8 bases matching TRBD1. CDR3 length: 13 amino acids. The ends lost 8 bases at V and 2 bases at J; junction bases unmatched: 5. CDR1 and CDR2 (germline): SQVTM, ANQGSEA. CDR3: CSTQQGAGNTIYF. The DNA of the CDR3 is TGCAGCACTCAACAGGGGGCTGGAAACACCATATATTTT.

The chain links TRBV21-1 to TRBJ2-5; the table assigns TRBD1, which was not confirmed against the DNA. TRBV21-1 is a known pseudogene. The CDR3 length is 13 residues. CDR3 in DNA: TGTGCCCCTAAAGGTCGGGGGCAAGAGACCCAGTACTTC. Residues: CAPKGRGQETQYF.

A few counts support this clonotype. J is TRBJ2-7 and V is TRBV4-1; 9 bases fit TRBD2. Germline values: CDR1 MGHRA, CDR2 YSYEKL. The CDR3 is made up of 16 amino acids. V was clipped by 0 bases and J by 3 bases; unmatched bases: 6. Here the CDR3 reads CASSQDSGGTFYEQYF. CDR3 nucleotides: TGCGCCAGCAGCCAAGACAGCGGGGGGACCTTCTACGAGCAGTACTTC.